This TCR beta chain was found in a study of regulatory T cells in long-lasting Graves disease. Study-wide context: It was over 5 years of antithyroid drugs, with positive TSH receptor antibodies, that meant persistent Graves' disease. Findings and caveats of the study: Under persistent disease, TRBV28, TRBJ1-2 and TRBJ2-5 were used preferentially. Accuracy was possibly reduced by small sample size.

In its sample, this clonotype was seen a few times. No antigen is known for it. Sequencing libraries for TCR beta were prepared with iRepertoire HTBI primers and Arm-PCR of CDR3 regions. MiXCR, applied by TCRdb to the multiplex PCR reads, yields one record per CDR3 protein. This table holds 300,000 to 350,000 distinct CDR3 sequences, around a fifth found once. Germline lookup yields CDR1 SGHAT and CDR2 FQNNGV. Trimming left V 0 bases short and J 5 bases short, with 10 bases between. The CDR3 is 14 amino acids. Time point here: persistent/refractory GD, antithyroid drugs over 5 years with positive TRAb. PBMC RNA served as the TCR library source. Peripheral blood, approximately 9 milliliters per patient, was collected in EDTA tubes.

This chain uses TRBV11-2 with TRBJ1-1, with D possibly being TRBD1 (5 bases). The source was peripheral blood mononuclear cells (PBMCs), collected when the disease was refractory, from a patient treated with antithyroid drugs. This receptor was obtained from a female donor with Graves disease. The CDR3 reads CASSLEGPRTEAFF. The CDR3 DNA follows: TGTGCCAGCAGCTTAGAGGGACCAAGAACTGAAGCTTTCTTT.